There are a few counts of the clone carrying this T cell receptor beta chain. What it binds is unknown. The assay was immunoSEQ multiplex PCR, and TCRdb's table has in-frame clones only and misses some. The sample shows roughly 180,000 clones, approximately 91% of them seen only once. These data are taken from a study of T cell responses to AZD1222 COVID-19 vaccine. Overall study results and limits: Of the AZD1222 recipients, only five or six were seropositive at baseline.

V was clipped by 4 bases and J by 6 bases, with 12 bases between them. Per the germline V gene, CDR1 is SQVTM and CDR2 is ANQGSEA. The CDR3 extends over 13 amino acids. The receptor comes from an adult who received the AZD1222 COVID-19 vaccine. This specimen was peripheral blood, taken 28 days after the second AZD1222 dose. V is TRBV29-1 and J is TRBJ1-4; tentative D call: TRBD1 (6 bases). This CDR3 is CSVARGSDEKLFF. CDR3 DNA: TGCAGCGTTGCCAGGGGATCAGATGAAAAACTGTTTTTT.